Listed here are 3 T cell receptor beta chains from one sample, sequenced in a study of beta chain features in type 1 diabetes. The entirety of the isolated RNA underwent reverse transcription, so expressed TCRB transcripts were sequenced. The protocol was immunoSEQ multiplex PCR, while the TCRdb copy is restricted to in-frame clones and leaves out a portion. The repertoire holds about 290,000 clones, 7.5% to 9.5% seen once, with more than 0.9% in the top ten. The source material was central memory CD4+ T cells from blood. The source of these receptors is a woman aged 18-29 years in good health.

There are a few counts of this clone. V usage is TRBV11-2 and J usage is TRBJ2-3; 7 bases line up with TRBD2. Trimming removed 5 bases from V and 1 base from J; junction bases left unmatched: 12. This CDR3 is 17 amino acids long. CDR1 and CDR2 (germline): SGHAT, FQNNGV. The CDR3 protein is CASSRFRGGTGTDTQYF. DNA for the CDR3: TGTGCCAGCAGCCGATTCCGGGGAGGGACGGGCACAGATACGCAGTATTTT. The full variable domain, rest sourced from reference TRBV11-2 and TRBJ2-3, is EAGVAQSPRYKIIEKRQSVAFWCNPISGHATLYWYQQILGQGPKLLIQFQNNGVVDDSQLPKDRFSAERLKGVDSTLKIQPAKLEDSAVYLCASSRFRGGTGTDTQYFGPGTRLTVL.

There are many counts of this clone. The V and J genes are TRBV4-3 and TRBJ2-1; TRBD2 matches at 9 bases. The CDR3 has 16 amino acids. The J segment lost 9 bases and the V segment lost 0 bases, leaving 9 bases of the junction unmatched. From germline, CDR1 is LGHNA and CDR2 YSLEER. DNA for the CDR3: TGCGCCAGCAGCCAAGATCCGATTAGCGGGAGAGGTGAGCAGTTCTTC. Its protein is CASSQDPISGRGEQFF.

The CDR3 protein is CASSLGDRPSTDTQYF. The DNA of the CDR3 is TGCGCCAGCAGCTTGGGGGACAGGCCTAGCACAGATACGCAGTATTTT. The chain uses TRBV5-1 and TRBJ2-3, with 8 positions matching TRBD1. With 0 bases clipped from V and 0 bases from J, the junction kept 3 bases outside the gene matches. The CDR3 has 16 residues. Germline assignment: CDR1 SGHRS and CDR2 YFSETQ. The variable domain in full, with the rest retrieved from reference TRBV5-1 and TRBJ2-3, is KAGVTQTPRYLIKTRGQQVTLSCSPISGHRSVSWYQQTPGQGLQFLFEYFSETQRNKGNFPGRFSGRQFSNSRSEMNVSTLELGDSALYLCASSLGDRPSTDTQYFGPGTRLTVL.